One and the same sample provided the 19 T cell receptor beta chains below, sequenced in a study of blood T cells in healthy people across ages. The authors ran a second PCR of roughly 6 to 11 cycles using a sample-barcoded 5' primer and a J-beta primer mix. TCRdb reprocessed the 5' RACE reads via MiXCR and lists one record per CDR3 protein. This table has about 280,000 distinct CDR3 sequences, around 29% appearing once. Input material: blood. The receptors derive from a woman between 65 and 79 years old in good health.

This chain links TRBV7-2 with TRBJ2-5, with D uncertain. V shed 2 bases and J shed 1 base, with 8 bases lying between them. This CDR3 contains 14 residues. The germline CDR1 and CDR2 sequences are SGHTA and FQGNSA. The CDR3 loop reads CASSLFLGQETQYF. The CDR3 DNA sequence: TGTGCCAGCAGCTTATTTTTGGGCCAAGAGACCCAGTACTTC.

V and J are TRBV28 and TRBJ1-2; D call uncertain. The CDR3 loop spans 11 amino acids. Germline CDR1 MDHEN, CDR2 SYDVKM. V was clipped by 5 bases and J by 4 bases, with 5 bases between them. The CDR3 loop reads CASSIGYGYTF. The DNA of the CDR3 is TGTGCCAGCAGTATTGGCTATGGCTACACCTTC.

This chain joins TRBV3-1 and TRBJ2-3; D remains unclear. Trimming pared 4 bases from V and 1 base from J, leaving 12 bases between. The CDR3 has 15 residues. Germline V gene lookup returns CDR1 LGHDT and CDR2 YNNKEL (reference sequence). The CDR3 DNA reads TGTGCCAGCAGCCTAAGCTTCGGTCGCACAGATACGCAGTATTTT. Translation gives CASSLSFGRTDTQYF.

This clonotype is labeled medium-sized. The rearrangement joins TRBV29-1 to TRBJ2-7; D remains ambiguous. CDR1 SQVTM and CDR2 ANQGSEA come from the germline V gene. V was trimmed by 6 bases and J by 6 bases, leaving 12 bases between them. The CDR3 contains 11 residues. In DNA, the CDR3 is TGCAGCGTGCTCAGGAGTACCGAGCAGTACTTC. Its protein product is CSVLRSTEQYF.

The table lists this clonotype with a few counts. The rearrangement uses TRBV6-1 and TRBJ1-2, with TRBD1 matching over 8 bases. The CDR3 spans 13 residues. Germline trimming cut 4 bases from V and 6 bases from J; bases unmatched to any gene: 4. Per the germline V gene, CDR1 is MNHNS and CDR2 is SASEGT. CDR3 region: CASSATGANGYTF. CDR3 sequence (DNA): TGTGCCAGCAGTGCGACAGGGGCGAATGGCTACACCTTC.

The genes are TRBV29-1 and TRBJ1-1; D not resolved. The V gene's germline CDR1 is SQVTM and CDR2 ANQGSEA. Deletions cut 3 bases from V and 2 bases from J, with 4 bases between. The CDR3 runs 11 residues. In DNA, the CDR3 is TGCAGCGTTGACAGAAACACTGAAGCTTTCTTT. It yields the protein CSVDRNTEAFF.

This clonotype was counted between two and nine times. The genes are TRBV7-9 and TRBJ2-5; TRBD2 aligns across 8 bases. The J call may not be correct, given that the DNA end is closer to TRBJ2-1. This CDR3 has 15 residues. Germline V gene sequence: CDR1 SEHNR, CDR2 FQNEAQ (reference sequence). The CDR3 spells CASSIGLAGVNEQFF. DNA for the CDR3: TGTGCCAGCAGCATAGGACTAGCTGGGGTAAATGAGCAGTTCTTC.

The CDR3 protein is CASSQQTGGVYNEQFF. Written as DNA, the CDR3 is TGTGCCAGCAGCCAGCAGACAGGGGGAGTCTACAATGAGCAGTTCTTC. V is TRBV14 and J is TRBJ2-1, with 9 nucleotides matching TRBD1. The CDR3 has 16 amino acids. CDR1 and CDR2 from the germline V gene are SGHDN and FVKESK. V lost 3 bases and J lost 3; bases outside the gene matches: 6.

This clonotype was found a few times. The CDR3 nucleotides are TGCAGTGCCCCCCGCAGGACTAGCGGATCCCCCTACGAGCAGTACTTC. Translating gives CSAPRRTSGSPYEQYF. The chain joins TRBV20-1 to TRBJ2-5; 10 bases match TRBD2. TRBJ2-7 explains the end of the DNA better; the J call may be wrong. The CDR3 runs 16 residues. From germline, CDR1 is DFQATT and CDR2 SNEGSKA (reference sequence).

V is TRBV5-1 and J is TRBJ2-1, with 15 bases aligning to TRBD2. The CDR3 runs 17 residues. Germline V lookup: CDR1 SGHRS, CDR2 YFSETQ. J was trimmed by 4 bases and V by 3 bases; bases with no gene match: 5. Here the CDR3 reads CASSSGLAGGGYNEQFF. As DNA, the CDR3 is TGCGCCAGCAGCTCCGGACTAGCGGGAGGGGGGTACAATGAGCAGTTCTTC.

The chain couples TRBV5-1 to TRBJ2-1; D assignment may be TRBD1 or TRBD2 (6 bases each). Germline CDR1 SGHRS, CDR2 YFSETQ. The CDR3 extends over 14 amino acids. The germline V and J ends were trimmed by 0 bases and 8 bases, with 12 bases remaining between them. This CDR3 reads CASSLEGGQDEQFF. The CDR3 coding sequence is TGCGCCAGCAGCTTGGAGGGGGGCCAAGATGAGCAGTTCTTC.

This clonotype was counted at least ten times. The chain combines TRBV28 with TRBJ1-1; 7 bases agree with TRBD1. The CDR3 contains 14 residues. The germline gives CDR1 MDHEN, CDR2 SYDVKM. After removal of 5 bases from V and 4 bases from J, the junction contained 7 bases not matched to a gene. The CDR3 DNA sequence: TGTGCCAGCAGTCTGATGACAGGGTCCACTGAAGCTTTCTTT. It codes for CASSLMTGSTEAFF. Drawing the rest from reference TRBV28 and TRBJ1-1, the complete variable domain is DVKVTQSSRYLVKRTGEKVFLECVQDMDHENMFWYRQDPGLGLRLIYFSYDVKMKEKGDIPEGYSVSREKKERFSLILESASTNQTSMYLCASSLMTGSTEAFFGQGTRLTVV.

This clonotype was detected only a few times. The chain uses TRBV6-2 or TRBV6-3 and TRBJ2-4; D remains unclear. Germline loops: CDR1 MNHEY, CDR2 SVGEGT. Trimming took 5 bases from V and 0 from J, leaving 11 bases between them. This CDR3 comprises 15 residues. The CDR3 nucleotides read TGTGCCAGCAGTAAAATCGGTGGAGCCAAAAACATTCAGTACTTC. Protein: CASSKIGGAKNIQYF.

V usage is TRBV6-4 and J usage is TRBJ2-3, with D perhaps matching TRBD2 (6 bases). The germline V gene encodes CDR1 MRHNA and CDR2 SNTAGT. The CDR3 is 16 amino acids. V lost 7 bases to trimming and J lost 1 base, with 18 bases between them. In DNA, the CDR3 is TGTGCCAGCACTCAAGGGCGGAGGAGGGGCACAGATACGCAGTATTTT. It is translated as CASTQGRRRGTDTQYF.

Turning to this clonotype: At one end the junction does not follow the germline gene, possibly because of a read error. The chain carries TRBV20-1 and TRBJ2-5; D gene ambiguous. CDR1 and CDR2 (germline): DFQATT, SNEGSKA (reference sequence). This CDR3 region has 13 residues. The CDR3 protein is CSADHPSQEAQYF. The CDR3 DNA is TGCAGTGCTGACCATCCCAGTCAAGAGGCCCAGTACTTC.

The V and J genes are TRBV27 and TRBJ1-6; possible D gene TRBD1, 5 bases. Per the germline V gene, CDR1 is MNHEY and CDR2 is SMNVEV (reference sequence). The V end was cut by 2 bases, the J end by 9 bases, with 11 bases between. This CDR3 has 14 residues. The CDR3 loop is CASSLDQRGSPLHF. The CDR3 nucleotides read TGTGCCAGCAGTTTAGATCAGAGGGGTTCACCCCTCCACTTT.

V usage is TRBV7-9 and J usage is TRBJ1-3, with 10 bases identical to TRBD1. This CDR3 region has 17 residues. Germline V CDR1 and CDR2: SEHNR, FQNEAQ (reference sequence). The V segment lost 5 bases and the J segment 2 bases; nucleotides outside the gene matches: 9. The DNA of the CDR3 is TGTGCCAGCAGCCTACGACGACAGGGGGCAACTGGAAACACCATATATTTT. Translated, it gives CASSLRRQGATGNTIYF.

This sequence joins TRBV5-4 and TRBJ1-2; TRBD1 might be the D (6 bases). Germline V gives CDR1 SGHNT, CDR2 YYREEE (reference sequence). The CDR3 loop spans 17 amino acids. V shed 0 bases and J shed 0 bases, with 15 bases lying between them. CDR3 DNA sequence: TGTGCCAGCAGCTTGGTGGGGGGGGCAGCCTCTAACTATGGCTACACCTTC. Translating it yields CASSLVGGAASNYGYTF.

The genes are TRBV4-3 and TRBJ2-7; TRBD1 or TRBD2 may be the D gene (5 bases each). The CDR3 runs 13 residues. V lost 0 bases and J 9 bases, leaving 12 bases between the germline ends. Germline loops: CDR1 LGHNA, CDR2 YSLEER. CDR3 sequence reads: CASSQERDHGQYF. CDR3 coding DNA: TGCGCCAGCAGCCAAGAAAGGGACCACGGGCAGTACTTC.